These T cell receptor beta chains were read from a single sample in a study of T-cell memory formation after mild COVID-19. TCRdb ran MiXCR on the 5' RACE reads and lists one entry per CDR3 protein. The table records approximately 500,000 distinct CDR3 sequences, 20% to 30% of them present only once. The sample consisted of PBMCs or a T cell subset sorted from them (not recorded which). The origin of the receptors is an adult woman who had mild COVID-19 (a few samples of this study predate the infection). Cell type and time point are not known. Both conserved end residues are part of each CDR3. A D gene is named only where the DNA matches it firmly. Some rows have no size entry. The others give once, few or many, or a class for an expanded clone.

D | J | size | length | V | DNA | CDR3
. | TRBJ1-1 | . | 14 | TRBV20-1 | TGCAGTGCTAGAGTCCAGCCAGGCCAGACTGAAGCTTTCTTT | CSARVQPGQTEAFF
. | TRBJ1-1 | few | 13 | TRBV2 | TGTGCCAGCACGGCCGGAGAGAACACTGAAGCTTTCTTT | CASTAGENTEAFF
. | TRBJ2-7 | . | 15 | TRBV10-3 | TGTGCCATCAGTGAGTCTGGCAGGGGTGGATACGAGCAGTACTTC | CAISESGRGGYEQYF
TRBD1 | TRBJ2-7 | . | 16 | TRBV7-9 | TGTGCCAGCAGCTTCCTAGACAGGGGGCGCGACCACGAGCAGTACTTC | CASSFLDRGRDHEQYF
TRBD1 | TRBJ1-1 | . | 17 | TRBV7-2 | TGTGCCAGCAGCTTGACCGGGACAGGGGGCTGGAACACTGAAGCTTTCTTT | CASSLTGTGGWNTEAFF
TRBD1 | TRBJ2-1 | few | 15 | TRBV5-1 | TGCGCCAGCAGCTTGGAGACAGGGGGCAGGAATGAGCAGTTCTTC | CASSLETGGRNEQFF
TRBD1 | TRBJ2-7 | . | 15 | TRBV5-1 | TGCGCCAGCAGCATCTGGACAGGGGATGGGTACGAGCAGTACTTC | CASSIWTGDGYEQYF
. | TRBJ2-5 | . | 14 | TRBV5-6 | TGTGCCAGCAGCTTGGTTAGGGAACAAGAGACCCAGTACTTC | CASSLVREQETQYF
. | TRBJ1-1 | . | 14 | TRBV12-3/TRBV12-4 | TGTGCCAGCGGCCCAAGGAGGGGGAACACTGAAGCTTTCTTT | CASGPRRGNTEAFF
. | TRBJ2-7 | few | 13 | TRBV7-9 | TGTGCCAGCAGCCTCCCGGGGGTCTCCGAGCAGTACTTC | CASSLPGVSEQYF
. | TRBJ2-2 | few | 14 | TRBV5-1 | TGCGCCAGCAGCTTGGACACGAACACCGGGGAGCTGTTTTTT | CASSLDTNTGELFF
TRBD2 | TRBJ2-1 | . | 17 | TRBV11-3 | TGTGCCAGCAGCTTAGAGGTACTAGCGGGAGTGAACAATGAGCAGTTCTTC | CASSLEVLAGVNNEQFF
. | TRBJ2-7 | . | 16 | TRBV27 | TGTGCCAGCAGCCCACTCTCCGGGACATCCTCCTACGAGCAGTACTTC | CASSPLSGTSSYEQYF
. | TRBJ1-1 | . | 15 | TRBV3-1 | TGTGCCAGCAGCGACTGGACCAAGATGAACACTGAAGCTTTCTTT | CASSDWTKMNTEAFF
. | TRBJ1-2 | . | 13 | TRBV12-3/TRBV12-4 | TGTGCCAGCAGTTTAGGGTCGGACTATGGCTACACCTTC | CASSLGSDYGYTF
. | TRBJ2-1 | . | 16 | TRBV20-1 | TGCAGTGCTAGAGATCCTCTAGGGAGCTCCTACAATGAGCAGTTCTTC | CSARDPLGSSYNEQFF
. | TRBJ2-5 | few | 14 | TRBV7-3 | TGTGCCAGCAGCTTAAGGGGACCCCAAGAGACCCAGTACTTC | CASSLRGPQETQYF
. | TRBJ2-2 | . | 13 | TRBV20-1 | TGCAGTGCTAGGGGTGGGGTCCCCGGGGAGCTGTTTTTT | CSARGGVPGELFF
. | TRBJ2-7 | . | 15 | TRBV7-9 | TGTGCCAGCAGCTTATCTAGGGGCCGGTCCTACGAGCAGTACTTC | CASSLSRGRSYEQYF
. | TRBJ1-2 | . | 15 | TRBV20-1 | TGCAGTGCTTCATCCCCCAAGGACATAGACTATGGCTACACCTTC | CSASSPKDIDYGYTF
TRBD1 | TRBJ2-7 | . | 16 | TRBV5-4 | TGTGCCAGCAGCCCCAACACCGGGACAGGGGCGTACGAGCAGTACTTC | CASSPNTGTGAYEQYF
. | TRBJ1-4 | . | 15 | TRBV7-2 | TGTGCCAGCAGCTCAGACGGGTTGACTAATGAAAAACTGTTTTTT | CASSSDGLTNEKLFF
TRBD1 | TRBJ2-7 | . | 15 | TRBV5-1 | TGCGCCAGCAGCGGGGGACAGGGCGGTTCGGACGAGCAGTACTTC | CASSGGQGGSDEQYF
TRBD2 | TRBJ2-1 | few | 16 | TRBV20-1 | TGCAGTGCTAGAGAACTGACTAGCGGGGGGTTACATGAGCAGTTCTTC | CSARELTSGGLHEQFF
TRBD2 | TRBJ2-1 | . | 15 | TRBV10-3 | TGTGCCATCAGTGAGGTAGCGGGGACCTACAATGAGCAGTTCTTC | CAISEVAGTYNEQFF
. | TRBJ1-1 | . | 15 | TRBV27 | TGTGCCAGCACCCATACTAGGGGCCAGAACACTGAAGCTTTCTTT | CASTHTRGQNTEAFF
. | TRBJ2-7 | many | 15 | TRBV19 | TGTGCCAGTAGTCCAGACGGGCAAACTTCCTACGAGCAGTACTTC | CASSPDGQTSYEQYF
. | TRBJ2-1 | . | 15 | TRBV7-9 | TGTGCCAGCAGCTTAGATGGCATCTCCTACAATGAGCAGTTCTTC | CASSLDGISYNEQFF
. | TRBJ1-1 | many | 13 | TRBV7-9 | TGTGCCAGCAGCTTGGACATGAACACTGAAGCTTTCTTT | CASSLDMNTEAFF
. | TRBJ1-2 | few | 17 | TRBV18 | TGTGCCAGCTCACCCCCAAGAGTTGTGGAGGCGGACTATGGCTACACCTTC | CASSPPRVVEADYGYTF
TRBD2 | TRBJ2-3 | many | 14 | TRBV7-3 | TGTGCCAGCAGCTATGGACTAGCCACAGATACGCAGTATTTT | CASSYGLATDTQYF
. | TRBJ1-1 | . | 13 | TRBV30 | TGTGCCTGGAGTGGACACTCGGGGTTTGAAGCTTTCTTT | CAWSGHSGFEAFF
TRBD2 | TRBJ2-1 | . | 14 | TRBV12-3/TRBV12-4 | TGTGCCAGCAGCCACACGGGGGAGGGGAATGAGCAGTTCTTC | CASSHTGEGNEQFF
. | TRBJ1-1 | many | 13 | TRBV3-1 | TGTGCCAGCAGCCCGGATTCGAACACTGAAGCTTTCTTT | CASSPDSNTEAFF
TRBD2 | TRBJ2-3 | many | 13 | TRBV20-1 | TGCAGTACGACAAGCGGGACCACAGATACGCAGTATTTT | CSTTSGTTDTQYF
TRBD2 | TRBJ2-7 | . | 16 | TRBV5-1 | TGCGCCAGCAGCTTGGGGGCCGGGACTAGCGACTACGAGCAGTACTTC | CASSLGAGTSDYEQYF
TRBD1 | TRBJ1-2 | once | 14 | TRBV9 | TGTGCCAGCAGCGGGGGACAGGGATACTATGGCTACACCTTC | CASSGGQGYYGYTF
. | TRBJ2-2 | few | 15 | TRBV9 | TGTGCCAGCGCCGAGAAGGGGGACTCTACCGGGGAGCTGTTTTTT | CASAEKGDSTGELFF
TRBD1 | TRBJ2-7 | . | 14 | TRBV7-9 | TGTGCCAGCAGCTTAGACAGGGGGACCTACGAGCAGTACTTC | CASSLDRGTYEQYF
TRBD2 | TRBJ2-1 | . | 13 | TRBV5-1 | TGCGCCAGCAGCTTGGTTACTAGCGGAGAGCAGTTCTTC | CASSLVTSGEQFF
TRBD1 | TRBJ2-2 | many | 16 | TRBV5-1 | TGCGCCAGCAGCGCCACAGGGGACCCAAACACCGGGGAGCTGTTTTTT | CASSATGDPNTGELFF
TRBD1 | TRBJ1-2 | few | 14 | TRBV29-1 | TGCAGCGTTGAATCCGGGACAGGCTCCTATGGCTACACCTTC | CSVESGTGSYGYTF
TRBD1 | TRBJ2-5 | few | 16 | TRBV20-1 | TGCAGTCCTTTGCCCTCTCTTGGACAGGGGAGGGAGACCCAGTACTTC | CSPLPSLGQGRETQYF
. | TRBJ1-3 | few | 14 | TRBV5-6 | TGTGCCAGCAGCTCGCGCGGGATGGGAAACACCATATATTTT | CASSSRGMGNTIYF
TRBD1 | TRBJ2-3 | . | 13 | TRBV29-1 | TGCAGCGTTCTACAGGGGGCGCAAGATACGCAGTATTTT | CSVLQGAQDTQYF
. | TRBJ2-7 | few | 17 | TRBV4-2 | TGTGCCAGCAGCCAAGGCTGGCCCGGGGGAAGCTCCTACGAGCAGTACTTC | CASSQGWPGGSSYEQYF
. | TRBJ2-7 | few | 15 | TRBV25-1 | TGTGCCAGCAGTGAACCCACCGATGGGCCGTACGAGCAGTACTTC | CASSEPTDGPYEQYF
TRBD1 | TRBJ2-6 | . | 17 | TRBV12-3/TRBV12-4 | TGTGCCAGCAGTTTAGCGACAGGGACCTCTGGGGCCAACGTCCTGACTTTC | CASSLATGTSGANVLTF
. | TRBJ1-5 | few | 13 | TRBV18 | TGTGCCAGCTCACCAGGGGCTAACCAGCCCCAGCATTTT | CASSPGANQPQHF
TRBD2 | TRBJ2-1 | . | 17 | TRBV11-2 | TGTGCCAGCAGCCCCCCAGACTCCTCGGGAGGTCCCAATGAGCAGTTCTTC | CASSPPDSSGGPNEQFF
TRBD1 | TRBJ1-5 | . | 16 | TRBV23-1 | TGCGCCAGCAGTCAATCGATGGGACAGTTACATCAGCCCCAGCATTTT | CASSQSMGQLHQPQHF